This is a list of T cell receptor beta chains from one sample in a study of blood T cell repertoires in COVID-19. TCRdb's copy holds only in-frame clones and misses some; the assay was immunoSEQ multiplex PCR. The data show fewer than 60,000 clones, 70% to 85% seen once. Sample: peripheral blood. The receptors originated from a man older than 75 with COVID-19, enrolled during active disease. Both conserved end residues are part of each CDR3.

J,V,CDR3
TRBJ2-4,TRBV6-1,CASSDRGGTAKNIQYF
TRBJ1-5,TRBV5-6,CASSLNTLNQPQHF
TRBJ1-4,TRBV5-6,CASSLGGQGSEKLFF
TRBJ2-1,TRBV9,CASSPLAGTYNEQFF
TRBJ2-2,TRBV6-4,CASSDSYGLAGELFF
TRBJ1-1,TRBV5-6,CASSLPDTLSDTEAFF
TRBJ2-1,TRBV9,CASSVGLAGTYEQFF
TRBJ2-5,TRBV28,CASSFQDRALPQETQYF
TRBJ2-2,TRBV5-4,CASNTDAGTTGELFF
TRBJ1-5,TRBV3-1/TRBV3-2,CASSQDMGGSAQHF
TRBJ1-6,TRBV30,CAWSVQYNSPLHF
TRBJ1-4,TRBV7-2,CASRLSPRTDEKLFF
TRBJ1-1,TRBV18,CASSLQGATEAFF
TRBJ2-3,TRBV7-3,CASSLTGVTSTDTQYF
TRBJ1-2,TRBV11-3,CASSLGTDTGYTF
TRBJ2-2,TRBV28,CASSLGGGSWQFRTGELFF
TRBJ1-4,TRBV19,CASSGRVPNEKLFF
TRBJ2-2,TRBV5-1,CASSLAQRGTGELFF
TRBJ2-2,TRBV29-1,CSVGRTGSNTGELFF
TRBJ1-1,TRBV5-1,CASSFDRNTEAFF
TRBJ1-2,TRBV10-3,CAISGGTGEGYTF
TRBJ2-1,TRBV7-6,CASSLSSGSSYNEQFF
TRBJ2-5,TRBV11-3,CASSLGGSVGRRGETQYF
TRBJ2-7,TRBV7-2,CASSPRTSYEQYF
TRBJ1-1,TRBV4-2,CASSQEGVRAFF